This TCR beta chain was observed in a study of blood T cell repertoires in COVID-19. Whole-study context: Acute and convalescent COVID-19 samples came from the United States, Italy and Spain.

V was clipped by 2 bases and J by 6 bases, with 17 bases between them. Germline CDR1 reads MDHEN; CDR2 reads SYDVKM. This CDR3 is 16 amino acids long. Clones were read by immunoSEQ multiplex PCR, and TCRdb kept only the in-frame ones, dropping some. The sample has 150,000 to 170,000 clones; roughly nine tenths are singletons. This clone is a singleton in its sample. The sequencing input was peripheral blood. The genes are TRBV28 and TRBJ1-5; possibly TRBD1 for D (5 bases). This TCR was recovered from a middle-aged man with acute or convalescent COVID-19. The CDR3 reads CASSLLNRLDPQPQHF. CDR3 bases: TGTGCCAGCAGTTTACTAAACAGGTTGGATCCTCAGCCCCAGCATTTT.